These T cell receptor beta chains were read from a single sample in a study of T cell repertoires in cytomegalovirus infection. Each CDR3 protein gets one entry after TCRdb re-called the reads with MiXCR. The sample consists of about 240,000 distinct CDR3 sequences, approximately 7% of them appearing once. The sample consisted of PBMCs. These receptors were obtained from a human donor in good health (CMV status not recorded). Some clones in this sample may be carry-over from other donors' samples. Each CDR3 is given with its conserved first and last residue. A D gene is named only where the DNA matches it firmly. A row's size may be missing; if present it is once, few, many or a size class.

>TRBD1|many|TRBJ2-5|TRBV28
TGTGCCAGCAGTGGACAGGTTAAAGAGACCCAGTACTTC
CASSGQVKETQYF
>TRBD1|many|TRBJ2-3|TRBV10-3
TGTGCCACCATGACAGGGGAGAAAGATACGCAGTATTTT
CATMTGEKDTQYF
>TRBD1|.|TRBJ1-2|TRBV15
TGTGCCACCAGCAGACCGGGACAGGGGGCGTCTAACTATGGCTACACCTTC
CATSRPGQGASNYGYTF
>.|many|TRBJ1-5|TRBV20-1
TGCAGTGCTAGAGATCTCTCGGAGAATCAGCCCCAGCATTTT
CSARDLSENQPQHF
>TRBD1|once|TRBJ2-1|TRBV7-9
TGTGCCAGCAGCTTAAGTCGGACAGGGGTTTACAATGAGCAGTTCTTC
CASSLSRTGVYNEQFF
>.|few|TRBJ1-1|TRBV7-2
TGTGCCAGCAAGCAACAGGGACTGAACACTGAAGCTTTCTTT
CASKQQGLNTEAFF
>.|.|TRBJ1-2|TRBV29-1
TGCAGCGTTGATGGTAGCCCGGGGGACTATGGCTACACCTTC
CSVDGSPGDYGYTF
>TRBD2|many|TRBJ2-7|TRBV7-2
TGTGCCAGCAGCACGGCTAGCGGGGGAGGATACGAGCAGTACTTC
CASSTASGGGYEQYF
>.|few|TRBJ1-6|TRBV28
TGTGCCAGCAGTTCACACATGAGCTCCTATAATTCACCCCTCCACTTT
CASSSHMSSYNSPLHF
>.|many|TRBJ1-1|TRBV6-2/TRBV6-3
TGTGCCAGCAGTTACCATCAAGACGGAATGAACACTGAAGCTTTCTTT
CASSYHQDGMNTEAFF
>.|many|TRBJ1-2|TRBV7-2
TGTGCCAGCAGCTTAGGGGTAGGGGGCTATGGCTACACCTTC
CASSLGVGGYGYTF
>.|many|TRBJ2-2|TRBV20-1
TGCAGTGCTAGAGAAGGGCCCGGGGAGCTGTTTTTT
CSAREGPGELFF
>.|many|TRBJ1-1|TRBV28
TGTGCCAGCAGCCTACAGGGATTCGCTGAAGCTTTCTTT
CASSLQGFAEAFF
>TRBD1|many|TRBJ1-2|TRBV20-1
TGCAGGTCCGGGACAGGGGAATATGGCTACACCTTC
CRSGTGEYGYTF
>.|many|TRBJ2-5|TRBV6-5
TGTGCCAGCAGTTACGGCCTAGTTGAGACCCAGTACTTC
CASSYGLVETQYF
>TRBD1|many|TRBJ1-1|TRBV7-2
TGTGCCAGCAGCTCTACAGGGGGCGTTACTGAAGCTTTCTTT
CASSSTGGVTEAFF
>.|many|TRBJ1-5|TRBV7-2
TGTGCCAGCAGCTTAGCGGCCTTAGGGAATCAGCCCCAGCATTTT
CASSLAALGNQPQHF
>TRBD1|many|TRBJ1-2|TRBV19
TGTGCCAGTAGTACCGACAGGGGACAAGACGGCTACACCTTC
CASSTDRGQDGYTF
>.|.|TRBJ1-2|TRBV6-6
TGTGCCAGCACTAAGGAATTGACTGGCAGGGCATCTGGCTACACCTTC
CASTKELTGRASGYTF
>.|many|TRBJ2-5|TRBV29-1
TGCAGCGTTGGGGGGGAGACCCAGTACTTC
CSVGGETQYF
>.|many|TRBJ2-1|TRBV25-1
TGTGCCAGCAGCGAAGGTAGCGGTCACAATGAGCAGTTCTTC
CASSEGSGHNEQFF
>.|many|TRBJ1-1|TRBV7-2
TGTGCCAGCATCCCGAGGTGGGAATCGAACACTGAAGCTTTCTTT
CASIPRWESNTEAFF
>.|.|TRBJ1-4|TRBV29-1
TGCAGCGTTGAAGATAACGGCACTAATGAAAAACTGTTTTTT
CSVEDNGTNEKLFF
>.|many|TRBJ2-1|TRBV6-5
TGTGCCACCGCAGCAGGGGTCAGCTACAATGAGCAGTTCTTC
CATAAGVSYNEQFF
>.|many|TRBJ1-2|TRBV7-2
TGTGCCAGCAGCTTAACAGCGGGCAGTGTTAACTATGGCTACACCTTC
CASSLTAGSVNYGYTF
>.|many|TRBJ1-5|TRBV5-5
TGTGCCAGCAGCCCTGACTGGGTGGGTAATCAGCCCCAGCATTTT
CASSPDWVGNQPQHF
>TRBD1|few|TRBJ2-7|TRBV7-9
TGTGCCAGCAGCTTTCGACAGGGTCAGGAGCAGTACTTC
CASSFRQGQEQYF
>.|many|TRBJ1-5|TRBV6-2/TRBV6-3
TGTGCCAGCAGATGGGGGGCTCTAGGCAATCAGCCCCAGCATTTT
CASRWGALGNQPQHF
>.|many|TRBJ1-1|TRBV20-1
TGCAGTGCTAGTGAGGGTGGCTCGGAGGCTGAAGCTTTCTTT
CSASEGGSEAEAFF
>TRBD2|many|TRBJ2-7|TRBV20-1
TGCAGTGCTAGAGATCCTAGCGGGGGGGCCTACGAGCAGTACTTC
CSARDPSGGAYEQYF
>TRBD2|many|TRBJ2-3|TRBV20-1
TGCAGTGCTAGATCCAGCGGGGGCTACACAGATACGCAGTATTTT
CSARSSGGYTDTQYF
>TRBD2|many|TRBJ2-7|TRBV2
TGTGCCAGCCGGGACTACAAGGAGCAGTACTTC
CASRDYKEQYF
>.|many|TRBJ1-1|TRBV28
TGTGCCAGCAGTTTACCGACAGCTAACACTGAAGCTTTCTTT
CASSLPTANTEAFF
>TRBD2|many|TRBJ2-1|TRBV28
TGTGCCAGCAGGGAACTAGCGATCCGCTCCTACAATGAGCAGTTCTTC
CASRELAIRSYNEQFF
>.|many|TRBJ2-6|TRBV7-2
TGTGCCAGCAGCTCTCCCATGGGACTCCTCTCTGGGGCCAACGTCCTGACTTTC
CASSSPMGLLSGANVLTF
>.|few|TRBJ2-1|TRBV5-1
TGCGCCAGCGAACCAGGGCGAACAGCCTACAATGAGCAGTTCTTC
CASEPGRTAYNEQFF
>.|many|TRBJ2-1|TRBV5-1
TGCGCCAGCAGCTCGGGGGAACCAGGTCTTAATGAGCAGTTCTTC
CASSSGEPGLNEQFF